The rows below give T cell receptor beta chains drawn from one sample of a study of blood T cell repertoires in COVID-19. Sequencing used immunoSEQ multiplex PCR; TCRdb keeps in-frame clones, though not all of them. The sample yields some 400,000 clones, 80% to 90% seen once. Sequencing was done on a sample of PBMCs or T cells enriched from blood (not recorded which). These receptors all stem from a man aged 30-40 years who had recovered from COVID-19. The CDR3 runs from the conserved cysteine through the conserved F or W. The D gene is left open where the match is weak. Expanded clones are given a class, and other clones once, few, many or no size at all.

v_call: TRBV2
j_call: TRBJ2-7
clone_size: .
d_call: .
cdr3_aa: CASNRDMLRDEQYF
cdr3_nt: TGTGCCAGCAATCGGGATATGTTGAGGGACGAGCAGTACTTC

v_call: TRBV4-1
j_call: TRBJ1-5
clone_size: .
d_call: .
cdr3_aa: CASSLLGPPGGNQPQHF
cdr3_nt: TGCGCCAGCAGTCTTTTGGGGCCCCCCGGAGGGAATCAGCCCCAGCATTTT

v_call: TRBV7-9
j_call: TRBJ2-3
clone_size: .
d_call: TRBD1
cdr3_aa: CASSTGQVTDTQYF
cdr3_nt: TGTGCCAGCAGCACAGGACAGGTCACAGATACGCAGTATTTT

v_call: TRBV5-1
j_call: TRBJ2-1
clone_size: .
d_call: .
cdr3_aa: CASSSVPGNEQFF
cdr3_nt: TGCGCCAGCAGCTCAGTACCAGGCAATGAGCAGTTCTTC

v_call: TRBV28
j_call: TRBJ1-1
clone_size: .
d_call: TRBD1
cdr3_aa: CASSWDRVKAFF
cdr3_nt: TGTGCCAGCAGTTGGGACAGGGTCAAAGCTTTCTTT

v_call: TRBV27
j_call: TRBJ2-1
clone_size: .
d_call: .
cdr3_aa: CASSFQGTPGFGEQFF
cdr3_nt: TGTGCCAGCAGTTTTCAAGGGACACCGGGGTTCGGTGAGCAGTTCTTC

v_call: TRBV3-1/TRBV3-2
j_call: TRBJ2-5
clone_size: .
d_call: TRBD2
cdr3_aa: CASSQVGSGVQETQYF
cdr3_nt: TGTGCCAGCAGCCAAGTGGGTAGCGGGGTCCAAGAGACCCAGTACTTC

v_call: TRBV18
j_call: TRBJ2-2
clone_size: .
d_call: .
cdr3_aa: CASSPGVTGELFF
cdr3_nt: TGTGCCAGCTCACCAGGAGTCACCGGGGAGCTGTTTTTT

v_call: TRBV19
j_call: TRBJ2-2
clone_size: .
d_call: TRBD2
cdr3_aa: CATSGLAGEYTGELFF
cdr3_nt: TGTGCCACCTCGGGACTAGCGGGAGAGTACACCGGGGAGCTGTTTTTT

v_call: TRBV30
j_call: TRBJ1-6
clone_size: .
d_call: .
cdr3_aa: CAWRSRFDSPLHF
cdr3_nt: TGTGCCTGGAGATCTAGATTCGATTCACCCCTCCACTTT

v_call: TRBV5-4
j_call: TRBJ1-2
clone_size: .
d_call: TRBD1
cdr3_aa: CASSLTRTGEGYTF
cdr3_nt: TGTGCCAGCAGCTTGACCCGGACAGGGGAAGGCTACACCTTC

v_call: TRBV30
j_call: TRBJ1-1
clone_size: once
d_call: .
cdr3_aa: CAWSTPPMPEAFF
cdr3_nt: TGTGCCTGGAGTACCCCTCCTATGCCTGAAGCTTTCTTT

v_call: TRBV19
j_call: TRBJ1-5
clone_size: .
d_call: .
cdr3_aa: CASSEDSNYQPQHF
cdr3_nt: TGTGCCAGTAGTGAGGACAGTAACTATCAGCCCCAGCATTTT

v_call: TRBV28
j_call: TRBJ1-1
clone_size: .
d_call: .
cdr3_aa: CASSALGRRGNTEAFF
cdr3_nt: TGTGCCAGCAGTGCTCTTGGGAGGCGAGGGAACACTGAAGCTTTCTTT

v_call: TRBV28
j_call: TRBJ2-3
clone_size: .
d_call: TRBD1
cdr3_aa: CASRDRGTSTDTQYF
cdr3_nt: TGTGCCAGCAGGGACAGGGGAACTAGCACAGATACGCAGTATTTT

v_call: TRBV6-5
j_call: TRBJ2-1
clone_size: .
d_call: TRBD2
cdr3_aa: CASRPGGGYNEQFF
cdr3_nt: TGTGCCAGCAGACCCGGGGGGGGTTACAATGAGCAGTTCTTC

v_call: TRBV2
j_call: TRBJ1-6
clone_size: .
d_call: TRBD1
cdr3_aa: CASSIDRGRNSPLHF
cdr3_nt: TGTGCCAGCAGCATAGACAGGGGGCGTAATTCACCCCTCCACTTT

v_call: TRBV20-1
j_call: TRBJ2-6
clone_size: .
d_call: .
cdr3_aa: CSASSRDTYSGANVLTF
cdr3_nt: TGCAGTGCTAGTTCCCGGGACACATACTCTGGGGCCAACGTCCTGACTTTC

v_call: TRBV6-5
j_call: TRBJ2-5
clone_size: .
d_call: .
cdr3_aa: CASSSQGWETQYF
cdr3_nt: TGTGCCAGCAGTTCCCAGGGCTGGGAGACCCAGTACTTC

v_call: TRBV5-1
j_call: TRBJ2-3
clone_size: .
d_call: .
cdr3_aa: CASSLPSGDTQYF
cdr3_nt: TGCGCCAGCAGCCTTCCATCCGGAGATACGCAGTATTTT